Below, one T cell receptor beta chain is given with its context. Its target is unknown. The data are from a study of CD8+ T cells in alopecia areata. Sorting from PBMCs produced CD4+ and CD8+ T cells. Study findings and constraints: Normal scalp showed lower clonality than lesional scalp, especially alopecia totalis/universalis. Sequenced scalp T cells also include alphabeta T cells resident in normal skin. With patients, TCR sharing proved less clear than in mice, a difference possibly related to HLA.

In each case, RNA was isolated and then reverse transcribed into cDNA as the sequencing template. Data came from immunoSEQ multiplex PCR; TCRdb stores just in-frame clones and leaves some out. The profile shows 90,000 to 130,000 clones, roughly 64% of them singletons. The CDR3 has 18 residues. Germline assignment: CDR1 MNHEY and CDR2 SMNVEV (reference sequence). V lost 1 base, J lost 3 bases, and 12 bases stayed unmatched. Sequenced input: CD8+ T cells sorted from blood. V gene TRBV27 combines with J gene TRBJ1-2, with 9 bases aligning to TRBD1. This sequence was found in a human donor in good health. The CDR3 DNA follows: TGTGCCAGCAGTTTATATCCTCGGGACAGGGAGGGGGACTATGGCTACACCTTC. Protein product: CASSLYPRDREGDYGYTF.